This TCR beta chain emerged from a study of lymphopenia after photon versus proton radiotherapy. Overall study findings and caveats: Larger post-nadir TCR diversity loss correlated inversely with survival in deceased patients. After lymphocyte nadir, photon-treated repertoires showed oligoclonal expansion, especially CD8+ Temra. Better survival with proton therapy was suggested as possible, not demonstrated. Under photons, naive T cells and diversity fell while effector/memory populations rose.

This clone was counted a few times. Its antigen is still unknown. Method: immunoSEQ multiplex PCR; TCRdb's copy keeps in-frame clones and lacks some. The sample includes roughly 45,000 clones, 65% to 90% seen only once; the top ten take 2.2%. This specimen was peripheral blood, taken from a patient treated with photon-based radiotherapy. This clonotype was obtained from a man aged 40-49 years with gastric cancer.

The CDR3 DNA is TGTGCCAGCAACGGGGTACAGGGCCTGGGCTATGGCTACACCTTC. As protein: CASNGVQGLGYGYTF. The chain uses TRBV2 and TRBJ1-2; possible D gene TRBD1, 6 bases. Germline assignment: CDR1 SNHLY and CDR2 FYNNEI. The V end was cut by 7 bases, the J end by 4 bases, with 19 bases between. CDR3 length: 15 residues.